One sample yielded the 10 T cell receptor beta chains listed below, sequenced in a study of T cell changes during pregnancy in multiple sclerosis. Repertoires were generated with immunoSEQ multiplex PCR, while TCRdb's copy carries only in-frame clones and drops some. The repertoire holds under 45,000 clones, with over 75% as singletons. This specimen consisted of CD8+ T cells from peripheral blood mononuclear cells, obtained in the first trimester of pregnancy. The receptors stem from a female donor with multiple sclerosis, enrolled in a pregnancy study.

The chain employs TRBV2 and TRBJ2-1, with a tentative D call TRBD1 (6 bases). The V end lost 11 bases, the J end lost 8 bases, and 13 bases lay between the germline ends. The CDR3 is made up of 11 amino acids. Germline CDR1 reads SNHLY; CDR2 reads FYNNEI. The CDR3 sequence: CAPQGQHEQFF. DNA for the CDR3: TGTGCCCCCCAAGGACAGCATGAGCAGTTCTTC. Supplemented by reference TRBV2 and TRBJ2-1, the full variable domain reads EPEVTQTPSHQVTQMGQEVILRCVPISNHLYFYWYRQILGQKVEFLVSFYNNEISEKSEIFDDQFSVERPDGSNFTLKIRSTKLEDSAMYFCAPQGQHEQFFGPGTRLTVL.

The chain links TRBV19 to TRBJ1-1; 9 positions agree with TRBD1. There are 16 residues in the CDR3. Germline CDR1 LNHDA, CDR2 SQIVND (reference sequence). V lost 4 bases, J lost 1 base, and 7 bases stayed unmatched. CDR3 in amino acids: CASSTQYRGPNTEAFF. CDR3 DNA: TGTGCCAGTAGTACACAATACAGGGGGCCGAACACTGAAGCTTTCTTT.

CDR3 sequence: CASSETAGDYEQYF. CDR3 sequence (DNA): TGTGCCAGCAGTGAAACGGCAGGGGACTACGAGCAGTACTTC. The chain employs TRBV25-1 and TRBJ2-7; D is possibly TRBD1 (6 bases). Germline CDR1 reads MGHDK; CDR2 reads SYGVNS. The V end was cut by 2 bases, the J end by 3 bases, with 11 bases between. This CDR3 contains 14 residues.

V usage is TRBV18 and J usage is TRBJ2-7, with D possibly being TRBD1 (6 bases). CDR3 length equals 16 residues. Between the trimmed V and J ends, which lost 3 bases and 2 bases, there was a span of 17 bases. CDR1 KGHSH and CDR2 LQKENI come from the germline V gene. In DNA form, the CDR3 reads TGTGCCAGCTCACCCTCTGGACAGAAGTTTACCTACGAGCAGTACTTC. It yields the protein CASSPSGQKFTYEQYF. Complete variable domain (other parts from reference TRBV18 and TRBJ2-7): NAGVMQNPRHLVRRRGQEARLRCSPMKGHSHVYWYRQLPEEGLKFMVYLQKENIIDESGMPKERFSAEFPKEGPSILRIQQVVRGDSAAYFCASSPSGQKFTYEQYFGPGTRLTVT.

The rearrangement links TRBV21-1 to TRBJ2-7; TRBD1, as called in the table, went unchecked against the DNA. TRBV21-1 is recorded as a pseudogene. The CDR3 sequence is 16 residues long. The CDR3 DNA reads as TGTGCCAGCAGCAGGGGCCCGGGACAGGGGTCCTACGAGCAGTACTTC. Translation gives CASSRGPGQGSYEQYF.

V gene TRBV6-5 combines with J gene TRBJ1-2, with D tentatively TRBD1 (5 bases). This CDR3 comprises 12 residues. Trimming shortened V by 8 bases and J by 4 bases, and 11 bases separated the two germline ends. CDR1 is MNHEY, CDR2 SVGAGI, per germline. CDR3 loop: CASWGRVYGYTF. DNA of the CDR3: TGTGCCAGCTGGGGCAGAGTCTATGGCTACACCTTC.

The V call is TRBV27, the J call TRBJ1-5; possibly TRBD1 for D (5 bases). The CDR3 is 13 amino acids. Deletions cut 3 bases from V and 4 bases from J, with 7 bases between. Germline CDR1 MNHEY, CDR2 SMNVEV (reference sequence). Written as DNA, the CDR3 is TGTGCCAGCAGTTTGTCAGGGAATCAGCCCCAGCATTTT. It translates to CASSLSGNQPQHF.

The chain recombines TRBV11-3 with TRBJ1-2, with a weak D call TRBD1 (6 bases). This CDR3 is built from 17 residues. V gave up 1 base and J gave up 3 bases, with 18 bases separating them. From germline, CDR1 is SGHNT and CDR2 YENEEA. The CDR3 nucleotides read TGTGCCAGCAGCTTAGTCCCCCGGAACAGGGACGACTATGGCTACACCTTC. Translating it yields CASSLVPRNRDDYGYTF.

This chain links TRBV27 with TRBJ2-3, with unresolved D. Germline V lookup: CDR1 MNHEY, CDR2 SMNVEV (reference sequence). Trimming removed 3 bases at V and 4 bases at J, with 5 bases between. This CDR3 is built from 12 residues. CDR3 amino acids: CASSLGPDTQYF. CDR3 in DNA: TGTGCCAGCAGTTTGGGCCCAGATACGCAGTATTTT.

CDR3 coding DNA: TGTGCCAGCAGCTCTACAGGGGGGTCTTATGGCTACACCTTC. Its translation: CASSSTGGSYGYTF. This chain uses TRBV5-6 with TRBJ1-2; 8 bases are shared with TRBD1. The CDR3 totals 14 residues. The germline gives CDR1 SGHDT, CDR2 YYEEEE. J was trimmed by 5 bases and V by 3 bases; bases with no gene match: 6.